The clone carrying this T cell receptor (beta chain) was observed a handful of times. The method was immunoSEQ multiplex PCR; TCRdb's version includes in-frame clones alone and lacks a portion of them. Altogether some 140,000 clones are present, roughly nine tenths being singletons, with the ten largest covering 8.7%. The record originates from a study of control samples from healthy donors and cancer patients. Trimming removed 4 bases from V and 13 bases from J; junction bases left unmatched: 6. The CDR3 loop spans 12 amino acids. The germline V gene has CDR1 LGHDT and CDR2 YNNKEL (reference sequence).

This clonotype originated in a woman in her thirties in good health. Sequences were obtained from blood. The rearrangement joins TRBV3-1 (or the pseudogene TRBV3-2) to TRBJ2-1; TRBD2 matches at 8 bases. Written as DNA, the CDR3 is TGTGCCAGCAGCCCAAGCGGGAGTCGACAGTTCTTC. This codes for CASSPSGSRQFF.